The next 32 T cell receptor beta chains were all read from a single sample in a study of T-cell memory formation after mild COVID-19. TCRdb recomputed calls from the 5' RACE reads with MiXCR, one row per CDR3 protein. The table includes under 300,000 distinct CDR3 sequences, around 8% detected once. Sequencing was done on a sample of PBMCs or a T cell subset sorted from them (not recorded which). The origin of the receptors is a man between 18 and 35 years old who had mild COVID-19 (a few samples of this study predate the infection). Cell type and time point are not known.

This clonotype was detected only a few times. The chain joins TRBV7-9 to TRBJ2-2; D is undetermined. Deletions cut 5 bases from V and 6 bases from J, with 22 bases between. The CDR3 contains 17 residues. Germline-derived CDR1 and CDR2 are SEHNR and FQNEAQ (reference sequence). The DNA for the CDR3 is TGTGCCAGCAGCCAATTGTTAAGAACTAATGACGCCGGGGAGCTGTTTTTT. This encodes CASSQLLRTNDAGELFF.

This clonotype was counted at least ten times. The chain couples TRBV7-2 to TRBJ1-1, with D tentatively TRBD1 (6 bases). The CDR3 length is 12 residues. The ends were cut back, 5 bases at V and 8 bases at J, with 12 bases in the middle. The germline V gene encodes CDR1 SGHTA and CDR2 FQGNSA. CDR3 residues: CASSQHRAEAFF. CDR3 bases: TGTGCCAGCAGCCAACACAGGGCAGAAGCTTTCTTT.

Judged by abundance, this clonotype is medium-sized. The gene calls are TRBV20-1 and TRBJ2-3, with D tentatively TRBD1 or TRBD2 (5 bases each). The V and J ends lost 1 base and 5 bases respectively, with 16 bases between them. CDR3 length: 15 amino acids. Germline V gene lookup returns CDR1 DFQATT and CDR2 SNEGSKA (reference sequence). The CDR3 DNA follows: TGCAGTGCTAGAGCCCGGGACGAAGGAAGAGATACGCAGTATTTT. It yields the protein CSARARDEGRDTQYF.

The CDR3 sequence is CASSHYFRDGNNSPLHF. CDR3 DNA: TGCGCCAGCAGCCATTACTTCCGGGACGGAAATAATTCACCCCTCCACTTT. The rearrangement uses TRBV4-3 and TRBJ1-6, with D perhaps matching TRBD1 (5 bases). Between the trimmed V and J ends, which lost 3 bases and 5 bases, there was a span of 17 bases. The CDR3 extends over 17 amino acids. The V gene's germline CDR1 is LGHNA and CDR2 YSLEER.

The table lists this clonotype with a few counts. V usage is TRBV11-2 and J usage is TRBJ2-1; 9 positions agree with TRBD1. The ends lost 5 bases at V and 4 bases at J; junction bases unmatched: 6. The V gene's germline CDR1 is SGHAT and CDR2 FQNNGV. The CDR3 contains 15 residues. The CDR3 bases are TGTGCCAGCAGCCCGCCGACAGGGGGATACAATGAGCAGTTCTTC. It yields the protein CASSPPTGGYNEQFF.

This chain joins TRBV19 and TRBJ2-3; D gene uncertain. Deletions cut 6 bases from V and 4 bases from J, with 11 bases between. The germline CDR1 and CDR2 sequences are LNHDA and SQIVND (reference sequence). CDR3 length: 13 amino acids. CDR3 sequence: CASSIIGADTQYF. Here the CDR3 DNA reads TGTGCCAGTAGCATAATTGGTGCAGATACGCAGTATTTT.

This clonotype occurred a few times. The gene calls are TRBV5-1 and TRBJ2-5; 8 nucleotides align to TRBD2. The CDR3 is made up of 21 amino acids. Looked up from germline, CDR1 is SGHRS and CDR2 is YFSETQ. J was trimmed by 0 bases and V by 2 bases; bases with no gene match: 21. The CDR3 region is CASSLSSSIGLAGGNQETQYF. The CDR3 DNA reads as TGCGCCAGCAGCTTATCCTCCTCGATAGGGCTAGCGGGCGGGAACCAAGAGACCCAGTACTTC. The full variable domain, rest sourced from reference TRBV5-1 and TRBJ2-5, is KAGVTQTPRYLIKTRGQQVTLSCSPISGHRSVSWYQQTPGQGLQFLFEYFSETQRNKGNFPGRFSGRQFSNSRSEMNVSTLELGDSALYLCASSLSSSIGLAGGNQETQYFGPGTRLLVL.

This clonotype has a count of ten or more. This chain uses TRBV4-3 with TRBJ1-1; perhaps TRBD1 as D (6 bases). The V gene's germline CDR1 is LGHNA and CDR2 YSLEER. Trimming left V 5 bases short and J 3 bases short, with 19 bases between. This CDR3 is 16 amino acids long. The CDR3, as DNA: TGCGCCAGCAGCGTCCACAGGGTTGGGACGGACACTGAAGCTTTCTTT. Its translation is CASSVHRVGTDTEAFF.

The CDR3 DNA reads TGTGCCAGCAGCCTCGATAGCGGGGGTCTCTACGAGCAGTACTTC. This codes for CASSLDSGGLYEQYF. The rearrangement uses TRBV27 and TRBJ2-7; 9 nucleotides match TRBD2. CDR1 is MNHEY, CDR2 SMNVEV, per germline (reference sequence). Trimming cost V 6 bases and J 3 bases; bases outside gene matches: 9. The CDR3 is 15 residues long.

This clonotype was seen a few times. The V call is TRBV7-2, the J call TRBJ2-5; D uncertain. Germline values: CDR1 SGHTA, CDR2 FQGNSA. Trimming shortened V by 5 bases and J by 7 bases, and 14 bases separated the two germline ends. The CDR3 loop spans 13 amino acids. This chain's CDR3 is CASSTEVIGTQYF. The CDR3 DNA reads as TGTGCCAGCAGCACAGAGGTTATAGGGACCCAGTACTTC.

Written as DNA, the CDR3 is TGTGCCAGTACCCCAGCACACTTTTTCACCGGGGAGCTGTTTTTT. Protein product: CASTPAHFFTGELFF. V is TRBV19 and J is TRBJ2-2; D unresolved. From germline, CDR1 is LNHDA and CDR2 SQIVND (reference sequence). The CDR3 sequence is 15 residues long. V lost 7 bases, J lost 4 bases, and 16 bases lay in between.

The CDR3 DNA reads as TGTGCCAGTACCCCGGGCCGGGGGTATAGTGGCAATCAGCCCCAGCATTTT. Amino acid sequence: CASTPGRGYSGNQPQHF. The rearrangement uses TRBV19 and TRBJ1-5; D is perhaps TRBD1 (5 bases). This CDR3 has 17 amino acids. Trimming left V 7 bases short and J 2 bases short, with 21 bases between. The germline CDR1 and CDR2 sequences are LNHDA and SQIVND (reference sequence).

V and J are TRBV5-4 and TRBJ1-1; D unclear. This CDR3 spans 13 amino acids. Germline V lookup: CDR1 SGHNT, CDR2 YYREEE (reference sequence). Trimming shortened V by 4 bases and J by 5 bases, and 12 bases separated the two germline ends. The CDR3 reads CASSPVPQTEAFF. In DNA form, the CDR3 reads TGTGCCAGCAGCCCAGTGCCCCAGACTGAAGCTTTCTTT.

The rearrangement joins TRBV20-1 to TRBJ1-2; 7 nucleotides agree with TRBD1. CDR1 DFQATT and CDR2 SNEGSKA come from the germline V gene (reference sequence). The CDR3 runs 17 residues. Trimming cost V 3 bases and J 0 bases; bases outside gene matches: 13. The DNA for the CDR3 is TGCAGTGCTAGGGACCGGGACAGCTCTACCTCTAACTATGGCTACACCTTC. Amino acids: CSARDRDSSTSNYGYTF.

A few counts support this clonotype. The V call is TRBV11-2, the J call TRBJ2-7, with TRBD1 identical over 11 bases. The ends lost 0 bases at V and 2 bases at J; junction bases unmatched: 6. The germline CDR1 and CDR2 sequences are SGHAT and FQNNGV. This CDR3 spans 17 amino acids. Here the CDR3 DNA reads TGTGCCAGCAGCTTAGATCCTCGGACAGGGGGCCCCTACGAGCAGTACGTC. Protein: CASSLDPRTGGPYEQYV.

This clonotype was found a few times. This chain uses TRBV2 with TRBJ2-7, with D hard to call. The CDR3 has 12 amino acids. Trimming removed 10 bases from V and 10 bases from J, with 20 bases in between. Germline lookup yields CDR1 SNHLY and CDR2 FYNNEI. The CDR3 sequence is CATSRKPTTQYV. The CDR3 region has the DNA TGTGCCACCAGCAGGAAACCTACGACACAGTACGTC.

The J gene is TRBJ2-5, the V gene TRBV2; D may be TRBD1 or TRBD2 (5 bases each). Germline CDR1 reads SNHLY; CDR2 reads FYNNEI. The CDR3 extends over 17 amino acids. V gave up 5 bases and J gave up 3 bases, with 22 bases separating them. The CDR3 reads CASSLTSGPVGKETQYF. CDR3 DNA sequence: TGTGCCAGCAGTCTAACCTCGGGGCCAGTGGGAAAAGAGACCCAGTACTTC.

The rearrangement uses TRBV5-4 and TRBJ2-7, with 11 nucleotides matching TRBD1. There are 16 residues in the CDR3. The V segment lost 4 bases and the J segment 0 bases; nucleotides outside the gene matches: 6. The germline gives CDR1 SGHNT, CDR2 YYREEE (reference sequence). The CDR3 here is CASSKDRGQISYEQYV. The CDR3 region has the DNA TGTGCCAGCAGCAAGGACAGGGGGCAGATCTCCTACGAGCAGTACGTC.

DNA of the CDR3: TGTGCCAGCAGCTTAGGAACAGGGCCCACTGAAGCTTTCTTT. Translated, it gives CASSLGTGPTEAFF. The V and J genes are TRBV7-8 and TRBJ1-1, with TRBD1 as a possible D gene (6 bases). The CDR3 sequence is 14 residues long. Between the trimmed V and J ends, which lost 1 base and 4 bases, there was a span of 10 bases. Germline V gene lookup returns CDR1 SGHVS and CDR2 FQNEAQ. The full variable domain, with the rest looked up from reference TRBV7-8 and TRBJ1-1, is GAGVSQSPRYKVAKRGQDVALRCDPISGHVSLFWYQQALGQGPEFLTYFQNEAQLDKSGLPSDRFFAERPEGSVSTLKIQRTQQEDSAVYLCASSLGTGPTEAFFGQGTRLTVV.

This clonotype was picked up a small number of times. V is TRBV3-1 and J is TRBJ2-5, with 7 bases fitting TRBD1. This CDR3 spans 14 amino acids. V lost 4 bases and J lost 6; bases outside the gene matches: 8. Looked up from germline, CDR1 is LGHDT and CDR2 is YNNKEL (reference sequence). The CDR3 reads CASSPTTGKKTQYF. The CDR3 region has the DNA TGTGCCAGCAGCCCGACGACAGGGAAGAAGACCCAGTACTTC.

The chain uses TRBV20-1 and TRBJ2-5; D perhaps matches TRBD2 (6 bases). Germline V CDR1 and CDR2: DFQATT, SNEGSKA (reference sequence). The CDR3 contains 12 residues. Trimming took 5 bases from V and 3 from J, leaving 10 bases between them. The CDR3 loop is CSAGDLKETQYF. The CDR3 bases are TGCAGTGCTGGGGACTTGAAAGAGACCCAGTACTTC.

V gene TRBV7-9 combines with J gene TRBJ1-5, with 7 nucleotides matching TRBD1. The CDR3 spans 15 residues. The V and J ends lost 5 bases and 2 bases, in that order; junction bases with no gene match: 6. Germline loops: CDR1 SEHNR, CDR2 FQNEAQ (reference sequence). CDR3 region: CASSPAGQGNQPQHF. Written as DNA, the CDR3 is TGTGCCAGCAGCCCAGCCGGACAGGGCAATCAGCCCCAGCATTTT.

The CDR3 spells CASSLPSGGGRSTDTQYF. The CDR3 nucleotides are TGTGCCAGCAGCTTACCCTCCGGCGGGGGGCGCAGCACAGATACGCAGTATTTT. The chain employs TRBV7-2 and TRBJ2-3, with TRBD2 identical over 8 bases. Trimming took 2 bases from V and 0 from J; bases not matched to a gene: 10. This CDR3 spans 18 amino acids. Germline V gene data show CDR1 as SGHTA and CDR2 as FQGNSA.

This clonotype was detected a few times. CDR3 protein: CASSLGSQGTEAFF. The DNA for the CDR3 is TGTGCCAGCAGTTTAGGTTCCCAGGGGACTGAAGCTTTCTTT. The rearrangement links TRBV12-3 or TRBV12-4 to TRBJ1-1; D might be TRBD1 (6 bases). CDR3 length equals 14 residues. The V end lost 1 base, the J end lost 5 bases, and 11 bases lay between the germline ends.

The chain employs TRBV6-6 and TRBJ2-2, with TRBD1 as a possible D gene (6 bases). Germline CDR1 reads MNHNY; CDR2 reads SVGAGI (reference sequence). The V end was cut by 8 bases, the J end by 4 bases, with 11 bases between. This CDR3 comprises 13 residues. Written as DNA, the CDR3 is TGTGCCAGCTCGGGACACATCACCGGGGAGCTGTTTTTT. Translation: CASSGHITGELFF.

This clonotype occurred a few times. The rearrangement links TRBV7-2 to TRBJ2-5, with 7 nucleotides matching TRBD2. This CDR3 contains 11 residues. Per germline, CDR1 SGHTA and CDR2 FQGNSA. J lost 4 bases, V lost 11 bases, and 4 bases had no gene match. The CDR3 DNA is TGTGCCGAGACGGGAGGAGAGACCCAGTACTTC. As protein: CAETGGETQYF.

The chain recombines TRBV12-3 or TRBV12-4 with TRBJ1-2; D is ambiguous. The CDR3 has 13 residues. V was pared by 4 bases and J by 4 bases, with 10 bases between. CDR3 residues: CASSSAWAYGYTF. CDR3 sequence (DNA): TGTGCCAGCAGTTCGGCCTGGGCCTATGGCTACACCTTC.

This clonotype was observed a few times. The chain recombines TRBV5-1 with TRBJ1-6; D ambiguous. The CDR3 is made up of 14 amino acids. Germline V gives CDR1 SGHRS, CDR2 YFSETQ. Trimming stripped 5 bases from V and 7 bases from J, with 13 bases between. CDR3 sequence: CASRGWAGNSPLHF. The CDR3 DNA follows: TGCGCCAGCAGGGGCTGGGCAGGAAATTCACCCCTCCACTTT.

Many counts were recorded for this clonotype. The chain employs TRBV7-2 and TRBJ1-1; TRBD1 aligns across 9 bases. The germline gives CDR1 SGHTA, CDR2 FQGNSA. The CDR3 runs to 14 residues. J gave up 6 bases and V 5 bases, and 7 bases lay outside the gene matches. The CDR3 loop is CASSTDRGSPEAFF. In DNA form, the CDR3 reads TGTGCCAGCAGCACGGACAGGGGATCCCCTGAAGCTTTCTTT.

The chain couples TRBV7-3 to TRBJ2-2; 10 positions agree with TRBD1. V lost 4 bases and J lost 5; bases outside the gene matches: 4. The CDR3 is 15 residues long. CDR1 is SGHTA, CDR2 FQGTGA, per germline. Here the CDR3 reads CASSYRTGGTGELFF. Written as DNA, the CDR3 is TGTGCCAGCAGCTATCGGACAGGGGGTACCGGGGAGCTGTTTTTT.

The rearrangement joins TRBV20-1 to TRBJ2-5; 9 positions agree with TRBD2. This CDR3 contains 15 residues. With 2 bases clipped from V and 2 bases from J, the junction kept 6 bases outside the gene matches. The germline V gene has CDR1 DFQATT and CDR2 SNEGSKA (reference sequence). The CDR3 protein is CSARKGLAGQETQYF. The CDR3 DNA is TGCAGTGCTAGAAAGGGTCTAGCGGGGCAAGAGACCCAGTACTTC.

The CDR3 nucleotides are TGTGCCAGCAGCTTAGGCCCGATCCCCCTACATGAGCAGTTCTTC. Translated, it gives CASSLGPIPLHEQFF. The chain has TRBV7-2 and TRBJ2-1; D call uncertain. Germline V gene lookup returns CDR1 SGHTA and CDR2 FQGNSA. Between the trimmed V and J ends, which lost 1 base and 8 bases, there was a span of 15 bases. The CDR3 contains 15 residues.